The rows below give T cell receptor beta chains drawn from one sample of a study of shared clonotypes between healthy human individuals. This table comes from immunoSEQ multiplex PCR, and its TCRdb copy is limited to in-frame clones, with some not included. The sample includes about 450,000 clones, 70% to 85% of them seen just once. Sequenced material: PBMCs. The receptors derive from a woman in her thirties or forties in good health. Some clones in this sample may be carry-over from other donors' samples. The CDR3 runs from the conserved cysteine through the conserved F or W. A D gene is named only where the DNA matches it firmly. The listing skips clone size in some rows; elsewhere it reads once, few, many or a size class.

d_call: TRBD2
v_call: TRBV5-4
j_call: TRBJ2-1
clone_size: once
cdr3_nt: TGTGCCAGCAGCCACGCCGGGACTAGCGGGAGAGGGAATGAGCAGTTCTTC
cdr3_aa: CASSHAGTSGRGNEQFF

d_call: TRBD2
v_call: TRBV5-4
j_call: TRBJ2-7
clone_size: few
cdr3_nt: TGTGCCAGCAGCTTGGCTGGGGCTAGCGGGACGTACGAGCAGTACTTC
cdr3_aa: CASSLAGASGTYEQYF

d_call: TRBD2
v_call: TRBV30
j_call: TRBJ2-3
clone_size: NA
cdr3_nt: TGTGCCTGGAGCCGCGGGAGGGATGATACGCAGTATTTT
cdr3_aa: CAWSRGRDDTQYF

d_call: NA
v_call: TRBV6-5
j_call: TRBJ2-3
clone_size: NA
cdr3_nt: TGTGCCAGCAGTTCGGAAAGAATTACAGATACGCAGTATTTT
cdr3_aa: CASSSERITDTQYF

d_call: TRBD2
v_call: TRBV27
j_call: TRBJ2-1
clone_size: NA
cdr3_nt: TGTGCCAGCAGTTTGACCCGACTAGCGCTCTCCTACAATGAGCAGTTCTTC
cdr3_aa: CASSLTRLALSYNEQFF

d_call: NA
v_call: TRBV2
j_call: TRBJ2-5
clone_size: few
cdr3_nt: TGTGCCAGCACAAAGGACAGACAAAAAGAGACCCAGTACTTC
cdr3_aa: CASTKDRQKETQYF

d_call: NA
v_call: TRBV5-4
j_call: TRBJ2-2
clone_size: NA
cdr3_nt: TGTGCCAGCAGCTTGGGGGAGAACACCGGGGAGCTGTTTTTT
cdr3_aa: CASSLGENTGELFF

d_call: TRBD2
v_call: TRBV4-2
j_call: TRBJ2-1
clone_size: NA
cdr3_nt: TGTGCCAGCAGCGCCGGACTAGCGGGGGATAATGAGCAGTTCTTC
cdr3_aa: CASSAGLAGDNEQFF

d_call: NA
v_call: TRBV20-1
j_call: TRBJ1-1
clone_size: NA
cdr3_nt: TGCATGCCATCGAACACTGAAGCTTTCTTT
cdr3_aa: CMPSNTEAFF

d_call: TRBD2
v_call: TRBV7-2
j_call: TRBJ2-2
clone_size: NA
cdr3_nt: TGTGCCAGCAGCTTAGGACTAGCGGGTTTGACCACCGGGGAGCTGTTTTTT
cdr3_aa: CASSLGLAGLTTGELFF

d_call: NA
v_call: TRBV11-2
j_call: TRBJ1-2
clone_size: NA
cdr3_nt: TGTGCCAGCAGCTCAGGCCCGTTAGGCGGCTACACCTTC
cdr3_aa: CASSSGPLGGYTF

d_call: TRBD2
v_call: TRBV29-1
j_call: TRBJ2-7
clone_size: NA
cdr3_nt: TGCAGCGTTACCCATCTAGCGGCCTACGAGCAGTACTTC
cdr3_aa: CSVTHLAAYEQYF

d_call: TRBD1
v_call: TRBV14
j_call: TRBJ1-2
clone_size: NA
cdr3_nt: TGTGCCAGCAGCCAAGATGGAGGACAGGGCTACTCTGGCTACACCTTC
cdr3_aa: CASSQDGGQGYSGYTF

d_call: NA
v_call: TRBV7-2
j_call: TRBJ2-1
clone_size: NA
cdr3_nt: TGTGCCAGCAGCCCCAGGAGAAGCTCCTACAATGAGCAGTTCTTC
cdr3_aa: CASSPRRSSYNEQFF

d_call: TRBD2
v_call: TRBV11-2
j_call: TRBJ2-7
clone_size: once
cdr3_nt: TGTGCCAGCAGCTTAGTGCCCACTAGCGTTGGCTTCTACGAGCAGTACTTC
cdr3_aa: CASSLVPTSVGFYEQYF

d_call: TRBD1
v_call: TRBV18
j_call: TRBJ1-1
clone_size: NA
cdr3_nt: TGTGCCAGCGGACAGGGCCGGGACACTGAAGCTTTCTTT
cdr3_aa: CASGQGRDTEAFF

d_call: NA
v_call: TRBV19
j_call: TRBJ1-4
clone_size: few
cdr3_nt: TGTGCCAGCCAAACTTCCTCCGGGACACTTCTCCAGGAAAAACTGTTTTTT
cdr3_aa: CASQTSSGTLLQEKLFF

d_call: NA
v_call: TRBV28
j_call: TRBJ1-2
clone_size: few
cdr3_nt: TGTGCCAGCAGGGCCCCATCCTATGGCTACACCTTC
cdr3_aa: CASRAPSYGYTF

d_call: TRBD2
v_call: TRBV11-2
j_call: TRBJ2-5
clone_size: NA
cdr3_nt: TGTGCCAGCAGCGGCCCTACAGCGGGGCTACAAGAGACCCAGTACTTC
cdr3_aa: CASSGPTAGLQETQYF

d_call: NA
v_call: TRBV9
j_call: TRBJ1-1
clone_size: NA
cdr3_nt: TGTGCCAGCCAGCGGTCCATGAACACTGAAGCTTTCTTT
cdr3_aa: CASQRSMNTEAFF

d_call: TRBD2
v_call: TRBV7-8
j_call: TRBJ2-1
clone_size: NA
cdr3_nt: TGTGCCAGCAGTTACAGGCGGGAGGTTCCCAATGAGCAGTTCTTC
cdr3_aa: CASSYRREVPNEQFF

d_call: TRBD1
v_call: TRBV18
j_call: TRBJ1-5
clone_size: NA
cdr3_nt: TGTGCCAGCTCAACTGGACAGGGGACGGGTCAGCCCCAGCATTTT
cdr3_aa: CASSTGQGTGQPQHF

d_call: NA
v_call: TRBV7-2
j_call: TRBJ2-5
clone_size: many
cdr3_nt: TGTGCCAGCAGCTACAGGGTCCAAGAGACCCAGTACTTC
cdr3_aa: CASSYRVQETQYF

d_call: TRBD2
v_call: TRBV29-1
j_call: TRBJ2-3
clone_size: NA
cdr3_nt: TGCAGCGTAGGACTAGCGGGAGCTAGGGGGGATACGCAGTATTTT
cdr3_aa: CSVGLAGARGDTQYF

d_call: TRBD1
v_call: TRBV6-1
j_call: TRBJ2-5
clone_size: NA
cdr3_nt: TGTGCCAGCAGGGCAGGGACAGGGGGCGTTGAGACCCAGTACTTC
cdr3_aa: CASRAGTGGVETQYF

d_call: NA
v_call: TRBV30
j_call: TRBJ2-5
clone_size: NA
cdr3_nt: TGTGCCTGGAGTGAGGGGGGCCAAGAGACCCAGTACTTC
cdr3_aa: CAWSEGGQETQYF

d_call: NA
v_call: TRBV2
j_call: TRBJ1-2
clone_size: NA
cdr3_nt: TGTGCCAGCAGCCCACAGGCTAACTATGGCTACACCTTC
cdr3_aa: CASSPQANYGYTF

d_call: TRBD2
v_call: TRBV5-6
j_call: TRBJ2-7
clone_size: NA
cdr3_nt: TGTGCCAGCAGCTTGGATCTAGCGGGAGGTTACTACGAGCAGTACTTC
cdr3_aa: CASSLDLAGGYYEQYF

d_call: NA
v_call: TRBV19
j_call: TRBJ2-3
clone_size: once
cdr3_nt: TGTGCCAGTAGTCCCGAGGGGGGGACAGGAGATACGCAGTATTTT
cdr3_aa: CASSPEGGTGDTQYF

d_call: NA
v_call: TRBV5-4
j_call: TRBJ2-5
clone_size: few
cdr3_nt: TGTGCCAGCAGAATTGACAGTAGAGAGACCCAGTACTTC
cdr3_aa: CASRIDSRETQYF

d_call: NA
v_call: TRBV11-1
j_call: TRBJ2-5
clone_size: NA
cdr3_nt: TGTGCCAGCAGCTTAGACGGGATTTGGACCCAGTACTTC
cdr3_aa: CASSLDGIWTQYF